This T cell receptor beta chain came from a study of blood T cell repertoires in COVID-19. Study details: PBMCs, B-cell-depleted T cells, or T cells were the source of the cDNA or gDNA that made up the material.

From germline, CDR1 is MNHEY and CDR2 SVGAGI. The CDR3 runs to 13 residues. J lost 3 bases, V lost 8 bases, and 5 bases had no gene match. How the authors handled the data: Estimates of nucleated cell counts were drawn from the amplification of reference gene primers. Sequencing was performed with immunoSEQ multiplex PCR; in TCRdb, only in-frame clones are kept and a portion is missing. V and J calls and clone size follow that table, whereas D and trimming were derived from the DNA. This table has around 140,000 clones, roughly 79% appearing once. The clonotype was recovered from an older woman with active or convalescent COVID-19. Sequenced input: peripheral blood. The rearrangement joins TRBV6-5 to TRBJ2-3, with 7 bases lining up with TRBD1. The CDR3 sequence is CASDRVGTDTQYF. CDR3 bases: TGTGCCAGCGACAGGGTAGGGACAGATACGCAGTATTTT.